This T cell receptor (beta chain) was recovered during a study of cytomegalovirus exposure and HLA in healthy donors. The table came from immunoSEQ multiplex PCR; TCRdb's copy has only in-frame clones and leaves some out. The sample includes under 200,000 clones, around nine tenths of them seen just once. The donors belonged to the approximately 120-subject validation cohort, separate from the roughly 700-subject first cohort. With 3 bases clipped from V and 1 base from J, the junction kept 3 bases outside the gene matches. The CDR3 contains 15 residues. CDR1 is SGHAT, CDR2 FQNNGV, per germline. General study points: Some TCR beta chains (164 of them) were listed as cytomegalovirus-associated. Subsequent analysis showed first-cohort TCR clusters tending to co-occur in 120 validation repertoires.

About this clone: What it recognizes is unknown.

This sequence joins TRBV11-2 and TRBJ2-3; the match to TRBD2 covers 8 bases. Material: PBMCs. This sequence originates from a man aged 18 to 30 in good health and CMV-seropositive. The CDR3 reads CASSFTGGGTDTQYF. The DNA of the CDR3 is TGTGCCAGCAGCTTTACGGGGGGGGGCACAGATACGCAGTATTTT. Full variable domain (missing parts from reference TRBV11-2 and TRBJ2-3): EAGVAQSPRYKIIEKRQSVAFWCNPISGHATLYWYQQILGQGPKLLIQFQNNGVVDDSQLPKDRFSAERLKGVDSTLKIQPAKLEDSAVYLCASSFTGGGTDTQYFGPGTRLTVL.